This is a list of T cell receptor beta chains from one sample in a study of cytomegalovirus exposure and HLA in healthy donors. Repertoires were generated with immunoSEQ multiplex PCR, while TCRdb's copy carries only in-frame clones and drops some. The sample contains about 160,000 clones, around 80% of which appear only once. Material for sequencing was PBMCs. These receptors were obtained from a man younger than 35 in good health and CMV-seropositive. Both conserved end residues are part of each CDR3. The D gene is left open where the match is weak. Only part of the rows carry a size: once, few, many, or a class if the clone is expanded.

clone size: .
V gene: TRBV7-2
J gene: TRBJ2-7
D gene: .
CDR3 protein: CASSLAPVGGFAYEQYF
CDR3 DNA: TGTGCCAGCAGCTTAGCGCCAGTGGGGGGTTTTGCCTACGAGCAGTACTTC

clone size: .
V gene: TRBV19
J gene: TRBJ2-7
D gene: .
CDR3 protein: CASSRTKPGHLTYEQYF
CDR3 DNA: TGTGCCAGTAGTAGAACTAAACCGGGACATCTCACCTACGAGCAGTACTTC

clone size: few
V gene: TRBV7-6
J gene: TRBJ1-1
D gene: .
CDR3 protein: CASSLSQNTEAFF
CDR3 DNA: TGTGCCAGCAGCTTATCCCAGAACACTGAAGCTTTCTTT

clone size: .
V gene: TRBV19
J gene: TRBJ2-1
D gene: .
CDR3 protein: CASSTAVLRGNEQFF
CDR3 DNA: TGTGCCAGTAGTACCGCCGTGTTAAGGGGCAATGAGCAGTTCTTC

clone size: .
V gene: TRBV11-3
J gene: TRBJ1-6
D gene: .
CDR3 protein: CASSLGETSPLHF
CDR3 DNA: TGTGCCAGCAGCTTAGGCGAAACTTCACCCCTCCACTTT

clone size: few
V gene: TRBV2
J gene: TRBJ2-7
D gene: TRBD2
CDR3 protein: CASRLAGQVYEQYF
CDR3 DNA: TGTGCCAGCAGACTAGCGGGACAAGTCTACGAGCAGTACTTC

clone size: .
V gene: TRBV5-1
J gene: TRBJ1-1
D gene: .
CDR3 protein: CASSLEGVGTEAFF
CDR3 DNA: TGCGCCAGCAGCTTGGAGGGGGTGGGCACTGAAGCTTTCTTT

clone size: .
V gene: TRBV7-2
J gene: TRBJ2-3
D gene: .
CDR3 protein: CASSLVHSTDTQYF
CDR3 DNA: TGTGCCAGCAGCTTAGTACATAGCACAGATACGCAGTATTTT

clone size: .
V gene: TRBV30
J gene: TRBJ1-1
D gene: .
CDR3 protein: CAWRSGGVGTEAFF
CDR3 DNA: TGTGCCTGGAGATCGGGGGGCGTGGGCACTGAAGCTTTCTTT

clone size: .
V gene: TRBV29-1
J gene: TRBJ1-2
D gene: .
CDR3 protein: CSVESKDTTYGYTF
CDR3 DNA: TGCAGCGTGGAATCGAAGGACACCACCTATGGCTACACCTTC

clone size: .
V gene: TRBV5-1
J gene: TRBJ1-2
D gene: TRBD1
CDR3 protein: CASSDRDRGLYGYTF
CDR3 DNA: TGCGCCAGCAGCGACCGGGACAGGGGTCTCTATGGCTACACCTTC

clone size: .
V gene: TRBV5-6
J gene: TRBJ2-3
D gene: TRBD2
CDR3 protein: CASTPLVAGGPPDTQYF
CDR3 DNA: TGTGCCAGCACCCCCTTGGTAGCGGGGGGGCCCCCAGATACGCAGTATTTT

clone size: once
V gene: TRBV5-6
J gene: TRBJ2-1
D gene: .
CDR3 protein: CASSLDRDHEQFF
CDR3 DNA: TGTGCCAGCAGCTTGGACAGGGACCATGAGCAGTTCTTC

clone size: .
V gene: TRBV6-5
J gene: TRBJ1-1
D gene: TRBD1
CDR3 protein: CASSYSIQGRTEAFF
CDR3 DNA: TGTGCCAGCAGTTACTCGATACAGGGGCGCACTGAAGCTTTCTTT

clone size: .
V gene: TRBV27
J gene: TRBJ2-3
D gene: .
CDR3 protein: CASSLLVGGIGTQYF
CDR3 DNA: TGTGCCAGCAGTTTACTCGTTGGGGGGATCGGTACGCAGTATTTT

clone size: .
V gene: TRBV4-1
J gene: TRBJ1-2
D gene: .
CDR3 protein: CASSQEGAGSGGYTF
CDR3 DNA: TGCGCCAGCAGCCAAGAGGGTGCGGGCAGCGGGGGCTACACCTTC

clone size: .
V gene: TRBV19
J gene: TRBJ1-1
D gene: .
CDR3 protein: CASSLQGEAFF
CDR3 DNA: TGTGCCAGTAGCTTACAGGGTGAAGCTTTCTTT

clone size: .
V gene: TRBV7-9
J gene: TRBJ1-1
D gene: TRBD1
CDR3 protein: CASSPGTGRRTEAFF
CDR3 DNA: TGTGCCAGCAGCCCCGGGACAGGGAGAAGGACTGAAGCTTTCTTT

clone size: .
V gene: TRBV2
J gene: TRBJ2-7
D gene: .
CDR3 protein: CASSYPTGSPYEQYF
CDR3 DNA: TGTGCCAGCAGCTACCCGACAGGTTCCCCCTACGAGCAGTACTTC

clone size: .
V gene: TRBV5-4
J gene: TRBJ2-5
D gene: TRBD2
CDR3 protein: CASSFGGETQYF
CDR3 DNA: TGTGCCAGCAGCTTCGGGGGGGAGACCCAGTACTTC

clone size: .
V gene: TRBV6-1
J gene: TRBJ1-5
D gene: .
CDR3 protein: CASSESSGTPYKPQHF
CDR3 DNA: TGTGCCAGCAGTGAAAGTTCCGGGACACCCTATAAGCCCCAGCATTTT

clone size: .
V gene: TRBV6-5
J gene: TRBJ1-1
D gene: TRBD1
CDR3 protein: CASSYSLRTGITEAFF
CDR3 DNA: TGTGCCAGCAGTTACTCGCTACGGACAGGGATCACTGAAGCTTTCTTT

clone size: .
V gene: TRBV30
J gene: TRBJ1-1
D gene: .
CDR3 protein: CAWSKDSLAVTEAFF
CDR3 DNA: TGTGCCTGGAGTAAGGACAGTCTTGCTGTCACTGAAGCTTTCTTT

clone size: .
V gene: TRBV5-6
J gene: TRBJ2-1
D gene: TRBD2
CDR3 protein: CASSLLRGGRGYNEQFF
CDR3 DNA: TGTGCCAGCAGCTTGTTGCGGGGGGGCCGAGGCTACAATGAGCAGTTCTTC

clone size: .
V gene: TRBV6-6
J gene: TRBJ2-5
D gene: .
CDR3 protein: CASSYSDQETQYF
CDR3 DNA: TGTGCCAGCAGTTACTCCGACCAAGAGACCCAGTACTTC

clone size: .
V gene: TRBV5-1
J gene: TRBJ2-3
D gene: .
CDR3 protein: CASSFSGVNTDTQYF
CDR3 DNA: TGCGCCAGCAGCTTTTCGGGGGTTAACACAGATACGCAGTATTTT

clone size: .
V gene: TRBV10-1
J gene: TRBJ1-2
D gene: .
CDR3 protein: CASRPQNYGYTF
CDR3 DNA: TGCGCCAGCAGACCACAGAACTATGGCTACACCTTC

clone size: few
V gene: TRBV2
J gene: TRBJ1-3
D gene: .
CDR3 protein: CASSENRASGNTIYF
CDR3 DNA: TGTGCCAGCAGTGAGAACAGGGCGTCTGGAAACACCATATATTTT

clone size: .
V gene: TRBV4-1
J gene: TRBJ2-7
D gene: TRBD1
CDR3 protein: CASSHAGTGRYEQYF
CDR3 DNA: TGCGCCAGCAGCCACGCCGGGACAGGGAGATACGAGCAGTACTTC

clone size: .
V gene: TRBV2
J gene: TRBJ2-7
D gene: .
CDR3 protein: CASSEGNEQYF
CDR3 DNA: TGTGCCAGCAGTGAGGGCAACGAGCAGTACTTC

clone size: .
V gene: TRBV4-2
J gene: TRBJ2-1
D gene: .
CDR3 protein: CASSQASFYEQFF
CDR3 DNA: TGTGCCAGCAGCCAGGCTAGTTTCTATGAGCAGTTCTTC

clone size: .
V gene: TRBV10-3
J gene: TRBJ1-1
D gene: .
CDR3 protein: CAISEFRGWDTEAFF
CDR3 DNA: TGTGCCATCAGTGAGTTTCGGGGATGGGACACTGAAGCTTTCTTT

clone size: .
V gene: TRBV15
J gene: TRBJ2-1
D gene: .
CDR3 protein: CATSRGQENNEQFF
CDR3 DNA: TGTGCCACCAGCAGAGGACAGGAAAACAATGAGCAGTTCTTC

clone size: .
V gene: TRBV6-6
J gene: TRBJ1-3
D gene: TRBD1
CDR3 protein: CASSTGGFYSGNTIYF
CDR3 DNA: TGTGCCAGCAGTACAGGGGGCTTCTACTCTGGAAACACCATATATTTT

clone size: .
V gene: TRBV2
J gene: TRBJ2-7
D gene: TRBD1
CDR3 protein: CASSESQGDWDEQYF
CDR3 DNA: TGTGCCAGCAGTGAATCACAGGGGGACTGGGACGAGCAGTACTTC

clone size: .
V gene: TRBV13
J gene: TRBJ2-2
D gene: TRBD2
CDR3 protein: CASSSSGRTTGELFF
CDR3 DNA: TGTGCCAGCAGTTCTAGCGGGAGGACCACCGGGGAGCTGTTTTTT

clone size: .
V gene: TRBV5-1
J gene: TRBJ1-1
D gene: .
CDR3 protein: CASSLEGPRSTEAFF
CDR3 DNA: TGCGCCAGCAGCTTGGAGGGGCCGAGGAGCACTGAAGCTTTCTTT

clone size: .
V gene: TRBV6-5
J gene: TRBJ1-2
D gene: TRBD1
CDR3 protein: CASGQDRARGYTF
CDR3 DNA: TGTGCCAGCGGACAAGACAGGGCTCGCGGCTACACCTTC

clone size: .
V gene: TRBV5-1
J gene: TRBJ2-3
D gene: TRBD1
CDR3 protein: CASSLPGQGVDTQYF
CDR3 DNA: TGCGCCAGCAGCTTACCGGGACAGGGGGTAGATACGCAGTATTTT

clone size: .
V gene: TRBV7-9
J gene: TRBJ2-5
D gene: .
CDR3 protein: CASSLISVQETQYF
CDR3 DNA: TGTGCCAGCAGCTTAATCTCAGTACAAGAGACCCAGTACTTC